This TCR beta chain was obtained from a study of beta chain features in type 1 diabetes. The entirety of the isolated RNA underwent reverse transcription, so expressed TCRB transcripts were sequenced. Naive, central memory and regulatory T cell samples averaged roughly 4 million reads. Produced via immunoSEQ multiplex PCR; TCRdb's table is partial and in-frame only. The data show around 56,000 clones, 50% to 55% seen once. Germline V gene lookup returns CDR1 MDHEN and CDR2 SYDVKM. V lost 8 bases, J lost 8 bases, and 10 bases stayed unmatched. The CDR3 extends over 14 amino acids. Findings and limits, study-wide: Fewer insertions but more deletions were seen at VDJ junctions in type 1 diabetes patients. TCRB CDR3 length was moderately but significantly reduced in all four CD4+ subsets of Type 1 diabetes patients.

A remark on this clone: The target antigen is unknown.

J is TRBJ1-4 and V is TRBV28, with 8 bases lining up with TRBD1. The specimen was Tregs from blood. The TCR was taken from a middle-aged woman with type 1 diabetes. The CDR3 region is CASSGTGGGEKLFF. In DNA form, the CDR3 reads TGTGCCAGCTCCGGGACAGGAGGAGGAGAAAAACTGTTTTTT.